This entry features one TCR beta chain sequence. Its antigen is currently unknown. The sample is drawn from a study of T cells in narcolepsy. Background on the study: Healthy controls were enrolled alongside patients with narcolepsy type 1 or type 2.

V was clipped by 4 bases and J by 5 bases, with 11 bases between them. The CDR3 covers 13 residues. Germline CDR1 reads MRHNA; CDR2 reads SNTAGT. General study findings and limits: Autoreactive clonotypes reportedly recurred in blood of same and different patients, not controls.

TCRdb's table, derived via immunoSEQ multiplex PCR, lists solely in-frame clones and lacks some. The table has roughly 38,000 clones, under 85% seen once. This sequence joins TRBV6-4 and TRBJ1-1; tentatively, D is TRBD1 (5 bases). This TCR was recovered from a human donor with narcolepsy. Source material: CD45RA- memory CD4+ T cells from PBMCs. This chain's CDR3 is CASSAAGGTEAFF. Written as DNA, the CDR3 is TGTGCCAGCAGTGCCGCCGGGGGGACTGAAGCTTTCTTT.